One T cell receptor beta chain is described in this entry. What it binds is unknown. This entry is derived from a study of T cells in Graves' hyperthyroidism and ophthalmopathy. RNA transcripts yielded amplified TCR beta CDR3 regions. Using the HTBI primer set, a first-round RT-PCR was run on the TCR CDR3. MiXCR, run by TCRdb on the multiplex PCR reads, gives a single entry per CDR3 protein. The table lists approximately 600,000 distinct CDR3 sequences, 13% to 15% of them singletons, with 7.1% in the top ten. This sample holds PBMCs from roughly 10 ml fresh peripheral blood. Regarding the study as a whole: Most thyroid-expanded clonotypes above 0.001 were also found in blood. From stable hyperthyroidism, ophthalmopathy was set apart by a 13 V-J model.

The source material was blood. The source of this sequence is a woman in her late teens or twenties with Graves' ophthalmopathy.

For the CDR3, the DNA is TGTGCCAGCAGCGCCCCCCGGGGAGGAAACACCGGGGAGCTGTTTTTT. Protein product: CASSAPRGGNTGELFF. The chain is built from TRBV9 and TRBJ2-2; TRBD2 is a possible D gene (6 bases). Germline CDR1 SGDLS, CDR2 YYNGEE. CDR3 length equals 16 residues. Trimming left V 3 bases short and J 2 bases short, with 14 bases between.